This T cell receptor (beta chain) was recorded in a study of cytomegalovirus exposure and HLA in healthy donors. The PCR used 60 Vbeta and 13 Jbeta primers. Data came from immunoSEQ multiplex PCR; TCRdb stores just in-frame clones and leaves some out. Of about 170,000 clones listed, approximately 80% are singletons. V lost 4 bases, J lost 2 bases, and 7 bases stayed unmatched. The CDR3 contains 15 residues. CDR1 MNHNS and CDR2 SASEGT come from the germline V gene. The source of this sequence is a woman in her forties or fifties in good health and CMV-seronegative. What was sequenced was PBMCs. The J gene is TRBJ1-2, the V gene TRBV6-1; the match to TRBD1 covers 7 bases. CDR3 amino acids: CASSARDSKNYGYTF. In DNA, the CDR3 is TGTGCCAGCAGTGCGAGGGACAGTAAAAACTATGGCTACACCTTC.